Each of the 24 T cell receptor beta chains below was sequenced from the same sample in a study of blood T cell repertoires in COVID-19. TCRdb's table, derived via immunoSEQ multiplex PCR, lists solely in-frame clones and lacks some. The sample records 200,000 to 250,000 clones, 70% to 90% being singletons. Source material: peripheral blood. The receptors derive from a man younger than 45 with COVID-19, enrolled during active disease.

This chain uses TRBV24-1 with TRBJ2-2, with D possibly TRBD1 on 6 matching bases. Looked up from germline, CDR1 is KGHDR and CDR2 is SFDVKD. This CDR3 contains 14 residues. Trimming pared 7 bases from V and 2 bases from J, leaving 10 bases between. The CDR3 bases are TGTGCCACCAGGGCAGGGGACAACACCGGGGAGCTGTTTTTT. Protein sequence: CATRAGDNTGELFF.

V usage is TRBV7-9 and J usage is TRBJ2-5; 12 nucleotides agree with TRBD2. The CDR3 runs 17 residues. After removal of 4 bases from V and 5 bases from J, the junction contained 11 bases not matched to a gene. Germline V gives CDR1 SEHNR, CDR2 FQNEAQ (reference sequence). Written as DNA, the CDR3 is TGTGCCAGCAGCTCCCCCCCCGGGACTAGCGGGCGGGAGACCCAGTACTTC. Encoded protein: CASSSPPGTSGRETQYF.

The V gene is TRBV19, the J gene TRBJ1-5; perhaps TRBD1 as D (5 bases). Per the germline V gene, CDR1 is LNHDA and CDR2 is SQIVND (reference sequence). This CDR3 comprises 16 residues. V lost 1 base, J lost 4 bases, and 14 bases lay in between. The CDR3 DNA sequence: TGTGCCAGTAGTATAGGTCCGCAGGGTAAGAATCAGCCCCAGCATTTT. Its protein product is CASSIGPQGKNQPQHF.

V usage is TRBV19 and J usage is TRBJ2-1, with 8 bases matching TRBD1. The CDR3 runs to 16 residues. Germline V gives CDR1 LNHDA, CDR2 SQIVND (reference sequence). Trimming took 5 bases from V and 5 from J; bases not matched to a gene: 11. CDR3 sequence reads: CASSPRTGKKDNEQFF. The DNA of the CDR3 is TGTGCCAGTAGTCCAAGGACAGGGAAAAAGGACAATGAGCAGTTCTTC. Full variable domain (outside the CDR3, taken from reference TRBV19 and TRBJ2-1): DGGITQSPKYLFRKEGQNVTLSCEQNLNHDAMYWYRQDPGQGLRLIYYSQIVNDFQKGDIAEGYSVSREKKESFPLTVTSAQKNPTAFYLCASSPRTGKKDNEQFFGPGTRLTVL.

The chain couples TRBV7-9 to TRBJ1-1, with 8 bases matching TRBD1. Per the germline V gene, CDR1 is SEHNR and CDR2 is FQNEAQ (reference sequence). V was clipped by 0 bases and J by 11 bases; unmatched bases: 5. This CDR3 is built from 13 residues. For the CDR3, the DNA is TGTGCCAGCAGCTTAGCGGCAGGGGGCTTGGCTTTCTTT. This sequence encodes CASSLAAGGLAFF.

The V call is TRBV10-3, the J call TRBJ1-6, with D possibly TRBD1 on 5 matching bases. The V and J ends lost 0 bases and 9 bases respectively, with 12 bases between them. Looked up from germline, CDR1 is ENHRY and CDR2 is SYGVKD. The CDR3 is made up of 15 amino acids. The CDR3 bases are TGTGCCATCAGTGAGTCGGGACTGGGAGGTTCACCCCTCCACTTT. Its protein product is CAISESGLGGSPLHF.

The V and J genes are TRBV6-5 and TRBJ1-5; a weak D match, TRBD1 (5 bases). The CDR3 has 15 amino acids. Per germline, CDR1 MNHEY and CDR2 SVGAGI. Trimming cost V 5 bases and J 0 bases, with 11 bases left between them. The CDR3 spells CASSPPGYSNQPQHF. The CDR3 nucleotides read TGTGCCAGCAGTCCTCCAGGGTATAGCAATCAGCCCCAGCATTTT.

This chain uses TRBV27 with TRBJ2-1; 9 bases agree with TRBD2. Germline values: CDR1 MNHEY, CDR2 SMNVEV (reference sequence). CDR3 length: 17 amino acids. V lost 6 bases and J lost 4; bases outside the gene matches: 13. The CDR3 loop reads CASSPGWGLAVYNEQFF. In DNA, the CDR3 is TGTGCCAGCAGCCCAGGTTGGGGACTAGCAGTATACAATGAGCAGTTCTTC.

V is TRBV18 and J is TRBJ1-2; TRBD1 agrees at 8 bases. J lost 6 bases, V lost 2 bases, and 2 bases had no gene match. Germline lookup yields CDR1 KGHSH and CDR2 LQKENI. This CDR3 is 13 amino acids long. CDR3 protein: CASSPRTGNGYTF. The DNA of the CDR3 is TGTGCCAGCTCACCAAGGACAGGGAATGGCTACACCTTC.

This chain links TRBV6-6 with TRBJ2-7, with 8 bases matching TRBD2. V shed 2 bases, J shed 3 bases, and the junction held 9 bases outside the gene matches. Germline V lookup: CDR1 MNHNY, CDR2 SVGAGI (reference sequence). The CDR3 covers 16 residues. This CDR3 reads CASSYRGGATNYEQYF. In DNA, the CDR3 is TGTGCCAGCAGTTACCGGGGGGGAGCCACCAACTACGAGCAGTACTTC.

The CDR3 loop is CASSSPQGTNYGYTF. CDR3 coding DNA: TGTGCCAGCAGCTCCCCCCAGGGGACTAACTATGGCTACACCTTC. The genes are TRBV11-2 and TRBJ1-2; a possible D gene is TRBD1 (6 bases). V gave up 4 bases and J gave up 0 bases, with 12 bases separating them. The CDR3 has 15 residues. CDR1 and CDR2 (germline): SGHAT, FQNNGV.

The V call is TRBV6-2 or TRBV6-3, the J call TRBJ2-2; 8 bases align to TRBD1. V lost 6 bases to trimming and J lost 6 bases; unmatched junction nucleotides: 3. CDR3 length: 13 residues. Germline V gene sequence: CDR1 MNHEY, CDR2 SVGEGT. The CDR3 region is CASSRQGSGELFF. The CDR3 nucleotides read TGTGCCAGCAGCCGACAGGGGTCCGGGGAGCTGTTTTTT.

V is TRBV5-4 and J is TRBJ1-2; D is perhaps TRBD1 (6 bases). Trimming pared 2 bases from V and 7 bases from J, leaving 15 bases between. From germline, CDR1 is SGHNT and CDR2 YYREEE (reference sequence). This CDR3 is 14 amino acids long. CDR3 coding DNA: TGTGCCAGCAGCTTACAGAGGGGGTGGAGTGGCTACACCTTC. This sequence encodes CASSLQRGWSGYTF.

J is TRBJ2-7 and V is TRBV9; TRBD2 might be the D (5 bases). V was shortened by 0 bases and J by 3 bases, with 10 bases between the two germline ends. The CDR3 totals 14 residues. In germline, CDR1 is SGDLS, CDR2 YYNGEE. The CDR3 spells CASSVAGTFYEQYF. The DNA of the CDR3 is TGTGCCAGCAGCGTAGCGGGAACTTTCTACGAGCAGTACTTC.

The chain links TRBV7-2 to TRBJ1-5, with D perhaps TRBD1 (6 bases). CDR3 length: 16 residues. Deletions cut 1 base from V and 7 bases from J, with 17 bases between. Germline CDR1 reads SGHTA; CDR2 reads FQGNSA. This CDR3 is CASSLVTNRAEQPQHF. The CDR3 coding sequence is TGTGCCAGCAGCTTAGTGACTAACAGGGCTGAGCAGCCCCAGCATTTT. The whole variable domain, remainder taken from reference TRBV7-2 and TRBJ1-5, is GAGVSQSPSNKVTEKGKDVELRCDPISGHTALYWYRQSLGQGLEFLIYFQGNSAPDKSGLPSDRFSAERTGGSVSTLTIQRTQQEDSAVYLCASSLVTNRAEQPQHFGDGTRLSIL.

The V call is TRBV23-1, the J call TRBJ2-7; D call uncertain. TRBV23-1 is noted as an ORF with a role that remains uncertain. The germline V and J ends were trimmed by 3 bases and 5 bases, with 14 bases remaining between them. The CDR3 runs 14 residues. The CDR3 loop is CASSHPRASNEQYF. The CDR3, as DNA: TGCGCCAGCAGTCATCCCCGTGCGAGCAACGAGCAGTACTTC.

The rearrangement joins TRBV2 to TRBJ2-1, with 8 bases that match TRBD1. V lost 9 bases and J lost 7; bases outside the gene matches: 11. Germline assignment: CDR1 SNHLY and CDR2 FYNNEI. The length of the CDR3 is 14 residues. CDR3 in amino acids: CARTGEDRSNEQFF. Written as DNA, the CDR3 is TGTGCCAGGACAGGGGAGGACAGGAGTAATGAGCAGTTCTTC.

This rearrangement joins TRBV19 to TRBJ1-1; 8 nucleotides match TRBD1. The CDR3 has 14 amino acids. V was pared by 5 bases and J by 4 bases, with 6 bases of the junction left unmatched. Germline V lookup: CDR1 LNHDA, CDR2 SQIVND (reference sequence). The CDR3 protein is CASSPRTGTTEAFF. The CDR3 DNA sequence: TGTGCCAGTAGTCCAAGGACAGGGACCACTGAAGCTTTCTTT.

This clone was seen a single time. The CDR3 loop is CASSQETGGYTYEQYF. In DNA form, the CDR3 reads TGCGCCAGCAGCCAAGAAACGGGGGGGTATACCTACGAGCAGTACTTC. The chain carries TRBV4-1 and TRBJ2-7; TRBD2 agrees at 8 bases. The CDR3 sequence is 16 residues long. Germline CDR1 reads MGHRA; CDR2 reads YSYEKL. J was trimmed by 2 bases and V by 0 bases; bases with no gene match: 6.

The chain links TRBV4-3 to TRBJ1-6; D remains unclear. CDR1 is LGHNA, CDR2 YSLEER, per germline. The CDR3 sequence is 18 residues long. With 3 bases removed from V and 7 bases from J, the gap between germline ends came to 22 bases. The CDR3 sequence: CASSQAPSNQGGNSPLHF. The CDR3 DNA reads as TGCGCCAGCAGCCAGGCCCCTTCGAACCAAGGAGGCAATTCACCCCTCCACTTT.

CDR3 sequence (DNA): TGTGCCAGCAGTTACAAGTTAGCGGGAGTGACGTTCTACAATGAGCAGTTCTTC. The encoded protein is CASSYKLAGVTFYNEQFF. The chain is built from TRBV6-2 or TRBV6-3 and TRBJ2-1, with 9 bases lining up with TRBD2. V was clipped by 2 bases and J by 3 bases; unmatched bases: 11. CDR3 length: 18 amino acids. Germline V lookup: CDR1 MNHEY, CDR2 SVGEGT.

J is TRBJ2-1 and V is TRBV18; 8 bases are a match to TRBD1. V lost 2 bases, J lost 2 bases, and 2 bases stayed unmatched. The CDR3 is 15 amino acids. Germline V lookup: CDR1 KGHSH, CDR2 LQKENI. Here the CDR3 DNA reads TGTGCCAGCTCACCAAGGGACAGGACCTACAATGAGCAGTTCTTC. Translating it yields CASSPRDRTYNEQFF.

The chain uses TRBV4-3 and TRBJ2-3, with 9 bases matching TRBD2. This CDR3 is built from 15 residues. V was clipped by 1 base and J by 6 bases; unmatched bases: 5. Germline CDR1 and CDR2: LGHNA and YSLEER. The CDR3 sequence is CASSQVRAGGDTQYF. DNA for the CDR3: TGCGCCAGCAGCCAAGTTAGAGCGGGAGGTGATACGCAGTATTTT.

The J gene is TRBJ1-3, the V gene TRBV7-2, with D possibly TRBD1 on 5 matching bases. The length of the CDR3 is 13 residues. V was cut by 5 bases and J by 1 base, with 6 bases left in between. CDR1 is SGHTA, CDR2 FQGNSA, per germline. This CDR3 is CASSRQSGNTIYF. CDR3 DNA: TGTGCCAGCAGCCGACAGTCTGGAAACACCATATATTTT.